These T cell receptor beta chains were read from a single sample in a study of OX40 agonist ivuxolimab in advanced cancers. Sequencing used immunoSEQ multiplex PCR; TCRdb keeps in-frame clones, though not all of them. Of 35,000 to 40,000 clones listed, about 87% are singletons. The source material was CD4+ or CD8+ T cells sorted from blood, sampled in a trial of the OX40 agonist ivuxolimab. These receptors were obtained from an adult with an advanced solid tumor such as melanoma, head and neck, liver or kidney cancer. Both conserved end residues are part of each CDR3. A D gene is named only where the DNA matches it firmly. Not all rows give a size; the values are once, few, many and, for expanded clones, a class.

d_gene: .
abundance: .
j_gene: TRBJ1-2
v_gene: TRBV2
CDR3aa: CASKDSPGTSYGYTF
CDR3nt: TGTGCCAGCAAGGATTCGCCCGGGACGTCCTATGGCTACACCTTC

d_gene: .
abundance: .
j_gene: TRBJ2-2
v_gene: TRBV30
CDR3aa: CAWSVRWGETEGGELFF
CDR3nt: TGTGCCTGGAGTGTACGGTGGGGGGAGACAGAAGGCGGGGAGCTGTTTTTT

d_gene: .
abundance: .
j_gene: TRBJ2-5
v_gene: TRBV28
CDR3aa: CASRPPLGSSRGQETQYF
CDR3nt: TGTGCCAGCAGACCCCCTTTGGGTTCTAGCAGGGGCCAAGAGACCCAGTACTTC

d_gene: TRBD2
abundance: .
j_gene: TRBJ2-3
v_gene: TRBV7-2
CDR3aa: CASSLGVAGGDTQYF
CDR3nt: TGTGCCAGCAGCTTAGGGGTAGCGGGAGGAGATACGCAGTATTTT

d_gene: .
abundance: .
j_gene: TRBJ2-5
v_gene: TRBV18
CDR3aa: CASGQGRGETQYF
CDR3nt: TGTGCCAGTGGGCAGGGGAGAGGAGAGACCCAGTACTTC

d_gene: TRBD2
abundance: .
j_gene: TRBJ2-5
v_gene: TRBV5-1
CDR3aa: CASTRSGGAETQYF
CDR3nt: TGCGCCAGCACCCGGTCGGGAGGGGCTGAGACCCAGTACTTC

d_gene: .
abundance: once
j_gene: TRBJ2-1
v_gene: TRBV7-8
CDR3aa: CASSSDPYKRSYNEQFF
CDR3nt: TGTGCCAGCAGCTCGGACCCTTACAAACGCTCCTACAATGAGCAGTTCTTC

d_gene: .
abundance: .
j_gene: TRBJ2-1
v_gene: TRBV7-9
CDR3aa: CASSLSIRTSGSYNEQFF
CDR3nt: TGTGCCAGCAGCTTAAGCATAAGGACCTCAGGCTCCTACAATGAGCAGTTCTTC

d_gene: .
abundance: .
j_gene: TRBJ2-3
v_gene: TRBV18
CDR3aa: CASSPRDSNGIGTQYF
CDR3nt: TGTGCCAGCTCACCGCGGGACAGTAATGGGATAGGAACGCAGTATTTT

d_gene: TRBD1
abundance: few
j_gene: TRBJ1-6
v_gene: TRBV6-1
CDR3aa: CASRTGDGSPLHF
CDR3nt: TGTGCCAGCAGGACAGGGGACGGTTCACCCCTCCACTTT

d_gene: .
abundance: .
j_gene: TRBJ2-3
v_gene: TRBV5-1
CDR3aa: CASTDARSTDTQYF
CDR3nt: TGCGCCAGCACCGATGCTAGGAGCACAGATACGCAGTATTTT

d_gene: TRBD2
abundance: once
j_gene: TRBJ2-5
v_gene: TRBV7-7
CDR3aa: CASSLGSGEETQYF
CDR3nt: TGTGCTAGCAGCTTAGGTAGCGGGGAAGAGACCCAGTACTTC

d_gene: TRBD1
abundance: .
j_gene: TRBJ2-3
v_gene: TRBV29-1
CDR3aa: CSVGGEPGGVRDTQYF
CDR3nt: TGCAGCGTTGGAGGGGAACCAGGGGGCGTACGAGATACGCAGTATTTT

d_gene: .
abundance: .
j_gene: TRBJ1-5
v_gene: TRBV15
CDR3aa: CATSRGGSGQPQHF
CDR3nt: TGTGCCACCAGCAGAGGGGGTTCGGGTCAGCCCCAGCATTTT

d_gene: .
abundance: .
j_gene: TRBJ2-5
v_gene: TRBV2
CDR3aa: CASSDQGLSEETQYF
CDR3nt: TGTGCCAGCAGTGACCAAGGACTATCAGAAGAGACCCAGTACTTC

d_gene: .
abundance: once
j_gene: TRBJ2-4
v_gene: TRBV19
CDR3aa: CASRSRLPKNIQYF
CDR3nt: TGTGCCAGTAGAAGTAGGCTCCCCAAAAACATTCAGTACTTC

d_gene: TRBD1
abundance: .
j_gene: TRBJ2-3
v_gene: TRBV7-9
CDR3aa: CASSLRQGPGTQYF
CDR3nt: TGTGCCAGCAGCCTCAGACAGGGTCCGGGTACGCAGTATTTT

d_gene: .
abundance: .
j_gene: TRBJ1-5
v_gene: TRBV7-6
CDR3aa: CASSPVGLYSNQPQHF
CDR3nt: TGTGCCAGCAGCCCGGTGGGACTCTATAGCAATCAGCCCCAGCATTTT

d_gene: .
abundance: .
j_gene: TRBJ1-4
v_gene: TRBV11-2
CDR3aa: CASSLGPTPINEKLFF
CDR3nt: TGTGCCAGCAGCTTGGGCCCCACGCCTATTAATGAAAAACTGTTTTTT

d_gene: TRBD1
abundance: .
j_gene: TRBJ2-3
v_gene: TRBV18
CDR3aa: CASSPAGGSYDTQYF
CDR3nt: TGTGCCAGCTCACCCGCAGGGGGTTCATACGATACGCAGTATTTT

d_gene: .
abundance: once
j_gene: TRBJ2-1
v_gene: TRBV29-1
CDR3aa: CSVGDYEQFF
CDR3nt: TGCAGCGTTGGAGATTATGAGCAGTTCTTC

d_gene: TRBD1
abundance: .
j_gene: TRBJ2-1
v_gene: TRBV5-1
CDR3aa: CASSLGQGAGEQFF
CDR3nt: TGCGCCAGCAGCTTGGGACAGGGGGCCGGTGAGCAGTTCTTC

d_gene: .
abundance: .
j_gene: TRBJ2-5
v_gene: TRBV9
CDR3aa: CASSAGDYALAQYF
CDR3nt: TGTGCCAGCAGCGCAGGGGACTACGCGTTGGCCCAGTACTTC

d_gene: .
abundance: .
j_gene: TRBJ2-7
v_gene: TRBV11-2
CDR3aa: CASSLAGLYEQYF
CDR3nt: TGTGCCAGCAGCTTAGCAGGGCTCTACGAGCAGTACTTC

d_gene: .
abundance: .
j_gene: TRBJ2-2
v_gene: TRBV7-3
CDR3aa: CASSLWVENTGELFF
CDR3nt: TGTGCCAGCAGCTTATGGGTTGAGAACACCGGGGAGCTGTTTTTT

d_gene: .
abundance: .
j_gene: TRBJ2-7
v_gene: TRBV6-1
CDR3aa: CATAKAGLAYEQYF
CDR3nt: TGTGCCACCGCAAAGGCAGGGCTGGCCTACGAGCAGTACTTC

d_gene: .
abundance: .
j_gene: TRBJ2-5
v_gene: TRBV9
CDR3aa: CASSVAEGWGTQYF
CDR3nt: TGTGCCAGCAGCGTAGCTGAGGGCTGGGGGACCCAGTACTTC